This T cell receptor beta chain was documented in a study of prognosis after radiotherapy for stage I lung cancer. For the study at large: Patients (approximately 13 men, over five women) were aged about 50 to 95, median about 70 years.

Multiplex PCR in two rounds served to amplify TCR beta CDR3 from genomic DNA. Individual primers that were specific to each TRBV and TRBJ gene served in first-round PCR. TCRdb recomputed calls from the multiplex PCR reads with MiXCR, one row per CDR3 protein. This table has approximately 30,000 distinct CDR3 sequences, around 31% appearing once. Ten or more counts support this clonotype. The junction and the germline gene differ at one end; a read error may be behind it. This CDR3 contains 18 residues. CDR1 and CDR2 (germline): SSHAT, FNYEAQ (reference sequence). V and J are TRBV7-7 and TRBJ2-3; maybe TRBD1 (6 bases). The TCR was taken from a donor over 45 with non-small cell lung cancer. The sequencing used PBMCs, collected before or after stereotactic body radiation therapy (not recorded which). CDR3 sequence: CASSLFPPTGSSTDTQYF. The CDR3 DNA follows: TGTGCTAGCAGCTTATTCCCGCCGACAGGAAGCAGCACAGATACGCAGTATTTT.